At least ten counts were recorded for the clone carrying this TCR beta chain. Its target is unknown. This entry is derived from a study of CD8 T cells in ankylosing spondylitis. In germline, CDR1 is MGHRA, CDR2 YSYEKL. The CDR3 totals 15 residues. With 5 bases removed from V and 5 bases from J, the gap between germline ends came to 16 bases. TCRdb redid the calling of the 5' RACE reads with MiXCR, one entry per CDR3 protein. Among approximately 130,000 distinct CDR3 sequences, over 10% were seen once, and the ten largest hold 3.5% to 5%. Findings and limits, study-wide: Several of the motif variants were reported before in synovial fluid and blood from reactive arthritis. As for the disease-linked clones, they showed a CD8+ phenotype and occurred at relatively low frequencies in peripheral blood. Seemingly distinctive of ankylosing spondylitis blood was a TCR beta motif formed by eight highly homologous variants.

The TCR comes from a female donor with ankylosing spondylitis or in good health (not recorded which). This chain joins TRBV4-1 and TRBJ2-1; D is possibly TRBD1 or TRBD2 (5 bases each). The specimen sequenced was blood, either unsorted or a sorted T cell fraction (not recorded which). The CDR3 DNA follows: TGCGCCAGCAGCGCCGTCCGGGGCAGGAACAATGAGCAGTTCTTC. Amino acid sequence: CASSAVRGRNNEQFF.